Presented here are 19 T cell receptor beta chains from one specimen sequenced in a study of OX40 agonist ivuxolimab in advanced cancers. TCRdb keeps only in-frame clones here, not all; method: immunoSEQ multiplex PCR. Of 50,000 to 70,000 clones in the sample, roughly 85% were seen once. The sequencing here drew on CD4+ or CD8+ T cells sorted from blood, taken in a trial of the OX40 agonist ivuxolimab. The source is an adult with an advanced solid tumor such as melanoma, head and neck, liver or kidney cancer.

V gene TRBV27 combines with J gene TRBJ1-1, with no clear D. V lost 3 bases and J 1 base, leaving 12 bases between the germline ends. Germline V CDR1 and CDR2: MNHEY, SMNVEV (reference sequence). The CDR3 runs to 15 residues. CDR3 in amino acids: CASSFGLRANTEAFF. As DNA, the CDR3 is TGTGCCAGCAGTTTTGGATTAAGGGCGAACACTGAAGCTTTCTTT.

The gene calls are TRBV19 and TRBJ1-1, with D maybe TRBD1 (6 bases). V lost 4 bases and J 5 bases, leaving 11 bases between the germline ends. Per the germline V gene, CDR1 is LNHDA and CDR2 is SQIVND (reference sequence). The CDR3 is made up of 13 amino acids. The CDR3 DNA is TGTGCCAGTAGTAGGACAGAGGAGACTGAAGCTTTCTTT. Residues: CASSRTEETEAFF.

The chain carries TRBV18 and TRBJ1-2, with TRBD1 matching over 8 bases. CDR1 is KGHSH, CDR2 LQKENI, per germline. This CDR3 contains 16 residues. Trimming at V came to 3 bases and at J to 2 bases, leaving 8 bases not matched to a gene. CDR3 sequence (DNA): TGTGCCAGCTCACCGTTGATGGACAGGGACAACTATGGCTACACCTTC. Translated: CASSPLMDRDNYGYTF.

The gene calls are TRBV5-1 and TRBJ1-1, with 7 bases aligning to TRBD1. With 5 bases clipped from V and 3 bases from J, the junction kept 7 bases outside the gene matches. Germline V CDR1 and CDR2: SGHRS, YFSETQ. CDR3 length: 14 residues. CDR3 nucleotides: TGCGCCAGCAGATTGACAGGGTTTGACACTGAAGCTTTCTTT. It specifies CASRLTGFDTEAFF.

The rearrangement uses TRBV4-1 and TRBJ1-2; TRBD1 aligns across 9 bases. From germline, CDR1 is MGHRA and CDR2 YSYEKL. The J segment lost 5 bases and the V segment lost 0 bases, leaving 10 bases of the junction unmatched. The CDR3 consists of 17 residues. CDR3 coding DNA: TGCGCCAGCAGCCAAGAGGGAAGAAGGACAGGGGATTATGGCTACACCTTC. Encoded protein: CASSQEGRRTGDYGYTF.

CDR3: CARSDSYNEQFF. CDR3 bases: TGTGCCCGCTCGGACTCATACAATGAGCAGTTCTTC. The V and J genes are TRBV30 and TRBJ2-1; D is possibly TRBD2 (5 bases). The germline V gene encodes CDR1 GTSNPN and CDR2 SVGIG (reference sequence). CDR3 length equals 12 residues. V dropped 8 bases and J dropped 4 bases, with 12 bases sitting between them.

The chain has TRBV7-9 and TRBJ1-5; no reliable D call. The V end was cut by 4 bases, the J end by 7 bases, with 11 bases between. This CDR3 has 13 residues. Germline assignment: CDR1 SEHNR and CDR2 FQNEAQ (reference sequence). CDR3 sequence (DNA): TGTGCCAGCAGCTATTATAGGGAACAGCCCCAGCATTTT. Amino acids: CASSYYREQPQHF.

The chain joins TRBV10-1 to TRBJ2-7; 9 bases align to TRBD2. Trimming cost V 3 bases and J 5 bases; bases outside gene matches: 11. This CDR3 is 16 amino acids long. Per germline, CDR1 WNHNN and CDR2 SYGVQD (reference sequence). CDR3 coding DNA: TGCGCCAGCAGTGACACGGCTAGCGGGAAAAGGGACGAGCAGTACTTC. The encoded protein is CASSDTASGKRDEQYF.

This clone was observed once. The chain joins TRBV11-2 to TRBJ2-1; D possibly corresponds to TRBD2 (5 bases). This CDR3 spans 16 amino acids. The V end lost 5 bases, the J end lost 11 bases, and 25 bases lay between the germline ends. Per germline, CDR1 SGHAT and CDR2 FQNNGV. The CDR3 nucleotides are TGTGCCAGCAGCCCTAACTCCGGTGGAGGAGGAGAGAAGCAGTTCTTC. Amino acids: CASSPNSGGGGEKQFF.

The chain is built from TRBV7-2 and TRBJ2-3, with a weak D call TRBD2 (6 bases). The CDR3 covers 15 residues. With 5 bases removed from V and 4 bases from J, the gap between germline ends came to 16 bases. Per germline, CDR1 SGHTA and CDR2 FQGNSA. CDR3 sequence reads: CASSPFGGAPDTQYF. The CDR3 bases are TGTGCCAGCAGCCCATTCGGCGGGGCGCCAGATACGCAGTATTTT.

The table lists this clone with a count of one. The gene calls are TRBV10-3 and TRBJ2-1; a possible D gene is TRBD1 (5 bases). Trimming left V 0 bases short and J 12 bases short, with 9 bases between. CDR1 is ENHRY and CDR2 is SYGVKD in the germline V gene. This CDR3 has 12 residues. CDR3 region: CAISESTAGQFF. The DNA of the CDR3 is TGTGCCATCAGTGAGTCGACAGCAGGGCAGTTCTTC.

The CDR3 region is CASSLPQADTQYF. Here the CDR3 DNA reads TGTGCCAGCAGCTTACCCCAAGCAGATACGCAGTATTTT. The chain has TRBV7-2 and TRBJ2-3; D gene unclear. Trimming shortened V by 2 bases and J by 4 bases, and 7 bases separated the two germline ends. This CDR3 is 13 amino acids long. The V gene's germline CDR1 is SGHTA and CDR2 FQGNSA.

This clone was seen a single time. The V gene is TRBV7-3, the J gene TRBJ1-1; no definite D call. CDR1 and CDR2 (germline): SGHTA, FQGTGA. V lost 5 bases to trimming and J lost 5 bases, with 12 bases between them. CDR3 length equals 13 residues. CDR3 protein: CASSLLPKTEAFF. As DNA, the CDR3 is TGTGCCAGCAGCCTCCTACCTAAGACTGAAGCTTTCTTT. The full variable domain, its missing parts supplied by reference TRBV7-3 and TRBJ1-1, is GAGVSQTPSNKVTEKGKYVELRCDPISGHTALYWYRQSLGQGPEFLIYFQGTGAADDSGLPNDRFFAVRPEGSVSTLKIQRTERGDSAVYLCASSLLPKTEAFFGQGTRLTVV.

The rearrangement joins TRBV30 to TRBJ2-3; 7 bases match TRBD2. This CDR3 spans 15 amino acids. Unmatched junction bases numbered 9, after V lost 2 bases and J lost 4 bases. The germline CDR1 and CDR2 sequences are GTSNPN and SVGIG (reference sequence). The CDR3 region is CAWSYWGGDSDTQYF. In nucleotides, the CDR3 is TGTGCCTGGAGTTACTGGGGGGGAGACTCAGATACGCAGTATTTT.

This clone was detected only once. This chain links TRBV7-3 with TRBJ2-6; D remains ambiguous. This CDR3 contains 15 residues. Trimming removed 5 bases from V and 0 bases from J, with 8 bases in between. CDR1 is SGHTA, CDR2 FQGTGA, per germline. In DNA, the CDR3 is TGTGCCAGCAGCCCCACCCCCTCTGGGGCCAACGTCCTGACTTTC. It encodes CASSPTPSGANVLTF.

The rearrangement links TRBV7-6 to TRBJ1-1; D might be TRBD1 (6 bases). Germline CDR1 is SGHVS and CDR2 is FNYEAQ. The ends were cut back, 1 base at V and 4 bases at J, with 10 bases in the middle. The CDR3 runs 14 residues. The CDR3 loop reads CASSLDGGLTEAFF. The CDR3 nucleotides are TGTGCCAGCAGCTTAGACGGGGGCCTCACTGAAGCTTTCTTT.

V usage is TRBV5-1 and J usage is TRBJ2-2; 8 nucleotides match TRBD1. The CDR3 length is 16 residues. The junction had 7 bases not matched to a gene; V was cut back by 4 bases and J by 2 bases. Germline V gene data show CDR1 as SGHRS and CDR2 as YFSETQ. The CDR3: CASSPDRAFNTGELFF. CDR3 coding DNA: TGCGCCAGCAGCCCGGACAGGGCGTTTAACACCGGGGAGCTGTTTTTT.

CDR3 loop: CASSGGYQETQYF. CDR3 DNA: TGTGCCTCTAGCGGGGGGTACCAAGAGACCCAGTACTTC. This chain joins TRBV30 and TRBJ2-5, with 11 bases aligning to TRBD2. V was pared by 7 bases and J by 0 bases, with 1 base of the junction left unmatched. Germline-derived CDR1 and CDR2 are GTSNPN and SVGIG (reference sequence). The CDR3 runs to 13 residues.

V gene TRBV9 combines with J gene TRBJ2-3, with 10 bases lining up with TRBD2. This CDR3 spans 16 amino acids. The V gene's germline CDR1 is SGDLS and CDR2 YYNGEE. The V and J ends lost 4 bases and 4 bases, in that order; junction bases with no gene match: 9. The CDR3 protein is CASSPGTSEFADTQYF. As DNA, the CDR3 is TGTGCCAGCAGCCCTGGGACTAGCGAATTCGCAGATACGCAGTATTTT.